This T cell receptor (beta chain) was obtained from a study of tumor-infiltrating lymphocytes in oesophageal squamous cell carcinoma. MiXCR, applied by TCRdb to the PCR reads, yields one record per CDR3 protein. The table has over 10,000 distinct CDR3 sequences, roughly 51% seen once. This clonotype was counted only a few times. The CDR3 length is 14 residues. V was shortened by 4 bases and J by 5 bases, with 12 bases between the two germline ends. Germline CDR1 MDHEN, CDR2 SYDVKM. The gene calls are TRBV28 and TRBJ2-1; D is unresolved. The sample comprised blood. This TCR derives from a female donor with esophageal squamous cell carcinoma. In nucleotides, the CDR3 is TGTGCCAGCAGTTCCCCACTACTCGACAATGAGCAGTTCTTC. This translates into CASSSPLLDNEQFF.